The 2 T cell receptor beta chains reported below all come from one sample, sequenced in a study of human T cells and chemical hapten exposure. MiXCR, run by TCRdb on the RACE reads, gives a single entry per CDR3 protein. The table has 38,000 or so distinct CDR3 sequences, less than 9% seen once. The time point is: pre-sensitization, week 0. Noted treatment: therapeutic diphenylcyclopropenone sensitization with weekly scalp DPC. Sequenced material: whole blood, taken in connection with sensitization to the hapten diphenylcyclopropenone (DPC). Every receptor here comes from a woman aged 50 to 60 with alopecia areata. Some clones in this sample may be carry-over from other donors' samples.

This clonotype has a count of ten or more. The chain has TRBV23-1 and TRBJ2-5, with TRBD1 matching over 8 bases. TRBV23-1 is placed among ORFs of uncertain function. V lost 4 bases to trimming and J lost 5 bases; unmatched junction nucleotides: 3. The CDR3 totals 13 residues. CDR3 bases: TGCGCCAGCAGTCCTACAGGGGGTGAGACCCAGTACTTC. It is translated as CASSPTGGETQYF.

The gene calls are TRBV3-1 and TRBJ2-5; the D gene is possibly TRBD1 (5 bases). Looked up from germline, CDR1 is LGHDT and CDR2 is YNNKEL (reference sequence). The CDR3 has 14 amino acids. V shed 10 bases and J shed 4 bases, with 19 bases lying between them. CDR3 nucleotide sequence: TGTGCCACCACGAGTCAGGGTAGAGGAGAGACCCAGTACTTC. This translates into CATTSQGRGETQYF.